This T cell receptor beta chain appears in the sequencing data of a study of blood T cells in healthy people across ages. Findings of the study overall: Without sorted subsets, naive and antigen-experienced compartments could not be conclusively compared. Measured against age, TCR beta diversity per million T cells decreased in a roughly linear manner.

For the second PCR, which ran for 7 to 11 cycles, a sample-barcoded 5' primer and a J-beta primer mix were used. All samples gave at least 2.5 million CDR3-containing paired-end reads. TCRdb reprocessed the 5' RACE reads via MiXCR and lists one record per CDR3 protein. The sample has some 1.1 million distinct CDR3 sequences; 35% to 40% are singletons. About this clonotype: Its specificity is unknown.

The CDR3 extends over 16 amino acids. Trimming cost V 4 bases and J 4 bases, with 17 bases left between them. Per germline, CDR1 MNHNY and CDR2 SVGAGI (reference sequence). Source material: blood. This sequence joins TRBV6-6 and TRBJ2-1, with TRBD1 as a possible D gene (6 bases). The source of this sequence is a man aged 18 to 30 in good health. The CDR3 loop reads CASSSSQGGTYNEQFF. CDR3 nucleotide sequence: TGTGCCAGCAGTTCGTCACAGGGTGGAACATACAATGAGCAGTTCTTC.